This T cell receptor beta chain came from a study of T cells in Graves' hyperthyroidism and ophthalmopathy. At least ten counts were recorded for this clonotype. Unmatched junction bases numbered 1, after V lost 3 bases and J lost 1 base. CDR1 SQVTM and CDR2 ANQGSEA come from the germline V gene. This CDR3 is 13 amino acids long. What was amplified from RNA transcripts were TCR beta CDR3 regions. The TCR CDR3 was amplified in a first-round RT-PCR using the HTBI primer set. In TCRdb, the multiplex PCR reads were re-called with MiXCR into one record per CDR3 protein. The sample yields 250,000 to 300,000 distinct CDR3 sequences, approximately 15% seen once.

The receptor comes from a woman aged 55-75 years with Graves' ophthalmopathy. The rearrangement uses TRBV29-1 and TRBJ2-3; 7 bases agree with TRBD1. The sequenced sample was blood. As DNA, the CDR3 is TGCAGCGTTGACGGGACAGGCACAGATACGCAGTATTTT. Translating gives CSVDGTGTDTQYF.